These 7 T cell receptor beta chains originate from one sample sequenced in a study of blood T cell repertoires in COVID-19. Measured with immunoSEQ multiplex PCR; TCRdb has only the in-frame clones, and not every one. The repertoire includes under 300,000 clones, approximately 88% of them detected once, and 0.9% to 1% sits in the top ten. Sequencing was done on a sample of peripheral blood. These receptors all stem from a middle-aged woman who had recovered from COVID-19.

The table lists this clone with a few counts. The CDR3 region is CATSSRGSNEKLFF. The DNA of the CDR3 is TGTGCCACCAGCAGCCGGGGGTCTAATGAAAAACTGTTTTTT. The V and J genes are TRBV15 and TRBJ1-4; the D gene is possibly TRBD1 (5 bases). The CDR3 totals 14 residues. V dropped 3 bases and J dropped 3 bases, with 8 bases sitting between them. CDR1 is LNHNV, CDR2 YYDKDF, per germline (reference sequence).

The DNA of the CDR3 is TGTGCCAGCAGTCCCTTCCAGAATAGCGGGAGCCCCTACGAGCAGTACTTC. Translated: CASSPFQNSGSPYEQYF. This chain connects TRBV6-6 to TRBJ2-7; 9 bases map to TRBD2. There are 17 residues in the CDR3. Germline V gives CDR1 MNHNY, CDR2 SVGAGI (reference sequence). V lost 5 bases and J lost 2; bases outside the gene matches: 13.

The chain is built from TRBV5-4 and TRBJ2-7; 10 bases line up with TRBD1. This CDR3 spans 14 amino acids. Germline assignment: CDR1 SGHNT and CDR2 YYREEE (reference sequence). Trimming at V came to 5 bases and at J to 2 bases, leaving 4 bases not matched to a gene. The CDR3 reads CASSRTGGTYEQYF. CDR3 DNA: TGTGCCAGCAGTAGGACAGGGGGAACCTACGAGCAGTACTTC.

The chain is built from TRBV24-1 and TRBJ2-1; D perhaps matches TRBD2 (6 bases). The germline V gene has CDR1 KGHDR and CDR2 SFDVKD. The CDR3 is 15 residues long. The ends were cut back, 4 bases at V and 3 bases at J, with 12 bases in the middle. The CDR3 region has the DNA TGTGCCACCAGTGACCCGGGACTCATCTACAATGAGCAGTTCTTC. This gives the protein CATSDPGLIYNEQFF.

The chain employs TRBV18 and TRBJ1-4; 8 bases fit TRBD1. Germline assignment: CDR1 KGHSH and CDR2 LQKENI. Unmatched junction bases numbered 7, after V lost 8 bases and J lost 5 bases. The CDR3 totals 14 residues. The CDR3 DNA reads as TGTGCCAGCAGTCAGGGGGCTCAGAATGAAAAACTGTTTTTT. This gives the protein CASSQGAQNEKLFF.

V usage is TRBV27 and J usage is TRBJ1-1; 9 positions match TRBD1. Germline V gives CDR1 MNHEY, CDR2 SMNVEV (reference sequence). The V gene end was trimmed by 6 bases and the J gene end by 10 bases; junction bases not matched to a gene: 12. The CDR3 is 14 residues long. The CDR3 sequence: CASRLGQGNNIAFF. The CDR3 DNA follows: TGTGCCAGCAGATTGGGACAGGGTAATAACATAGCTTTCTTT.

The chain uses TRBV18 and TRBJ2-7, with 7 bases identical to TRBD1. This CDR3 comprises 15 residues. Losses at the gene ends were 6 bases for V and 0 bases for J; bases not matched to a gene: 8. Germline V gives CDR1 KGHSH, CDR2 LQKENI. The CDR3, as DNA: TGTGCCAGCTCGCGGACAGGAGCAAACTCCTACGAGCAGTACTTC. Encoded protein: CASSRTGANSYEQYF.